Given below is one TCR beta chain in context. The table came from immunoSEQ multiplex PCR; TCRdb's copy has only in-frame clones and leaves some out. The sample consists of roughly 200,000 clones, around 80% of them appearing once. The CDR3 is 19 amino acids. CDR1 is MGHRA and CDR2 is YSYEKL in the germline V gene. V lost 3 bases and J lost 3, with 21 bases in between. These data come from a study of blood T cell repertoires in COVID-19. V usage is TRBV4-1 and J usage is TRBJ1-6; D is possibly TRBD1 (5 bases). The receptor was isolated from a woman aged 40-49 years with COVID-19, enrolled during active disease. Sample: peripheral blood. CDR3 sequence reads: CASSQGWRWGIGYNSPLHF. The CDR3 nucleotides read TGCGCCAGCAGCCAGGGGTGGCGGTGGGGCATCGGCTATAATTCACCCCTCCACTTT.